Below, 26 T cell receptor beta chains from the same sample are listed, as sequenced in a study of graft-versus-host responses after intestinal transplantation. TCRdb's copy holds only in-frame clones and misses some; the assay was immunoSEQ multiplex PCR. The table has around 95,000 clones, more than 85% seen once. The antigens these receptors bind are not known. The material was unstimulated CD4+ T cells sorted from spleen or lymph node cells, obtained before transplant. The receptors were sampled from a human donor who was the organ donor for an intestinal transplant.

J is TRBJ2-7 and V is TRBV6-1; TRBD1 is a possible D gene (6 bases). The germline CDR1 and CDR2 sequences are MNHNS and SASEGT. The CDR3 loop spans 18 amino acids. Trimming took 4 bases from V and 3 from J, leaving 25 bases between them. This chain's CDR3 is CASSGHGASIRGNYEQYF. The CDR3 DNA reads TGTGCCAGCAGTGGGCACGGAGCGTCAATAAGGGGGAACTACGAGCAGTACTTC.

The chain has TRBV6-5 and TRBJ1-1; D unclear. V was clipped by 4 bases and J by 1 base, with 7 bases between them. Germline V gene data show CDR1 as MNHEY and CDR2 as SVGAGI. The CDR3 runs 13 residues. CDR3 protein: CASSFSENTEAFF. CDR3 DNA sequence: TGTGCCAGCAGTTTCAGCGAGAACACTGAAGCTTTCTTT.

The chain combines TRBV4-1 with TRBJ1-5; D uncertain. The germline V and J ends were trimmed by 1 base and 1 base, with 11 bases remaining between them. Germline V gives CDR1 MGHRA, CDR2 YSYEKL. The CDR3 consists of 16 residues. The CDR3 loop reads CASSQVSGQSNQPQHF. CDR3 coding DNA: TGCGCCAGCAGCCAAGTATCGGGTCAGAGCAATCAGCCCCAGCATTTT.

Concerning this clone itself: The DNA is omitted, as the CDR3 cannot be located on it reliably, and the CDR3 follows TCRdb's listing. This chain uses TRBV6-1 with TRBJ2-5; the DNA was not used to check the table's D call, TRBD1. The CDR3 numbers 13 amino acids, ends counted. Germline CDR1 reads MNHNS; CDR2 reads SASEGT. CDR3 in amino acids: CASILDSYETQYF.

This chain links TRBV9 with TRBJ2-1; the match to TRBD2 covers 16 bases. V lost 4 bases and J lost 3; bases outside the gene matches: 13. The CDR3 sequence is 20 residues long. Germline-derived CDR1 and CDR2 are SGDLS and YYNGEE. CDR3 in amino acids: CASSPRRGTSGGAYYNEQFF. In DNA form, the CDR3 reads TGTGCCAGCAGCCCCAGGAGGGGGACTAGCGGGGGGGCCTACTACAATGAGCAGTTCTTC.

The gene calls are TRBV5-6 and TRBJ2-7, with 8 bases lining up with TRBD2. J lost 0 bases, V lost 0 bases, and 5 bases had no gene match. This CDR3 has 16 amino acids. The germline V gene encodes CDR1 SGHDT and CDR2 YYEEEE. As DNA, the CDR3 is TGTGCCAGCAGCTTGGCCGGGGGGGGGAGCTCCTACGAGCAGTACTTC. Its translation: CASSLAGGGSSYEQYF.

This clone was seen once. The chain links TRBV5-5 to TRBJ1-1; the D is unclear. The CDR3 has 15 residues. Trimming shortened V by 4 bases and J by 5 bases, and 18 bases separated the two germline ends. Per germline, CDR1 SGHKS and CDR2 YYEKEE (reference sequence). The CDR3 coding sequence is TGTGCCAGCAGCACCCCCGCCCGAGGTACGACTGAAGCTTTCTTT. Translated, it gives CASSTPARGTTEAFF.

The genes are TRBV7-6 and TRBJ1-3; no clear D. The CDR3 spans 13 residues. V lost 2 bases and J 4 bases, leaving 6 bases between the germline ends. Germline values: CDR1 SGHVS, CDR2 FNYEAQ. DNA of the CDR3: TGTGCCAGCAGCTTATCTCTCGGAAACACCATATATTTT. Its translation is CASSLSLGNTIYF.

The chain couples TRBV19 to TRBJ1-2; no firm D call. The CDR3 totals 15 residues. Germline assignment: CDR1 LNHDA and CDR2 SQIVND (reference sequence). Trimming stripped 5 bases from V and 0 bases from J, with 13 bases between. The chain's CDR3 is CASSRNRNSNYGYTF. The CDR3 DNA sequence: TGTGCCAGTAGTCGAAACCGAAACTCTAACTATGGCTACACCTTC. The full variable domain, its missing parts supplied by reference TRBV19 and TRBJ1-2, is DGGITQSPKYLFRKEGQNVTLSCEQNLNHDAMYWYRQDPGQGLRLIYYSQIVNDFQKGDIAEGYSVSREKKESFPLTVTSAQKNPTAFYLCASSRNRNSNYGYTFGSGTRLTVV.

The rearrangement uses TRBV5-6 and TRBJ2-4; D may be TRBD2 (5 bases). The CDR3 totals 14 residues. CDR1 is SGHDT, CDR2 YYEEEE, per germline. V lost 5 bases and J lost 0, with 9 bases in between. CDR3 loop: CASSPRGAKNIQYF. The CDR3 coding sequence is TGTGCCAGCAGTCCCCGGGGAGCCAAAAACATTCAGTACTTC.

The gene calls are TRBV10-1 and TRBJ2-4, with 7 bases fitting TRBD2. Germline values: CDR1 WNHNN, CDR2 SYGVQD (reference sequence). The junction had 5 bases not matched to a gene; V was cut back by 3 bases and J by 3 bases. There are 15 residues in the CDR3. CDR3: CASSDGGGNKNIQYF. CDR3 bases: TGCGCCAGCAGTGACGGCGGGGGTAACAAAAACATTCAGTACTTC.

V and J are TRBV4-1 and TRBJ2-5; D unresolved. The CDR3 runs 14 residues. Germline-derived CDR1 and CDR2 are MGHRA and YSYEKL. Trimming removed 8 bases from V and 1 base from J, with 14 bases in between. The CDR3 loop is CASGLRVFQETQYF. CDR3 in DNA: TGCGCCAGCGGCCTTAGAGTGTTCCAAGAGACCCAGTACTTC.

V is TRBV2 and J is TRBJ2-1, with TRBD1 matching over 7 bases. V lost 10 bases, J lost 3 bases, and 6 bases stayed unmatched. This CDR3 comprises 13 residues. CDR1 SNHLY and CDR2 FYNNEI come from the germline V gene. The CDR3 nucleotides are TGTGCCACACGGACAGGAATCTACAATGAGCAGTTCTTC. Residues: CATRTGIYNEQFF.

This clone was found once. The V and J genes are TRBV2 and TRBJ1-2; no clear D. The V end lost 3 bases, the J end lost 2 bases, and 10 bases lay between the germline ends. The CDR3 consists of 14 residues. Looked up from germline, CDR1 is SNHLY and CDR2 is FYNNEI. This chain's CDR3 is CASSERRLNYGYTF. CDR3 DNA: TGTGCCAGCAGTGAGCGTCGATTAAACTATGGCTACACCTTC.

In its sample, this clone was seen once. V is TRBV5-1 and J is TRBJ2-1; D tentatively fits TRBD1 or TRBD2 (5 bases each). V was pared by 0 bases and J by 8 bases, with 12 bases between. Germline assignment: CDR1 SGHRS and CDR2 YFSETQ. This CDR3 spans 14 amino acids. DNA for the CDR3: TGCGCCAGCAGCTTGGCTCTCGGGGCATATGAGCAGTTCTTC. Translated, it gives CASSLALGAYEQFF.

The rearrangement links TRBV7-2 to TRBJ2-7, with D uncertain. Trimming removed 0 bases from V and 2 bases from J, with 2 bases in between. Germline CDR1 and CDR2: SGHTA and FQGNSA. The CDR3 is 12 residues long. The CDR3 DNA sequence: TGTGCCAGCAGCTTAGCGCCCTACGAGCAGTACTTC. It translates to CASSLAPYEQYF. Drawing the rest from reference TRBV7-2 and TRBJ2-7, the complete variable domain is GAGVSQSPSNKVTEKGKDVELRCDPISGHTALYWYRQSLGQGLEFLIYFQGNSAPDKSGLPSDRFSAERTGGSVSTLTIQRTQQEDSAVYLCASSLAPYEQYFGPGTRLTVT.

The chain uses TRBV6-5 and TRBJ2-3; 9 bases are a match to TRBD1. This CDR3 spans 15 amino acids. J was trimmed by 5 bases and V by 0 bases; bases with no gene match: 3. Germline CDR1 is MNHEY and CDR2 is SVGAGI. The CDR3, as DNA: TGTGCCAGCAGTTACTCGGGACAGGGTAAAGATACGCAGTATTTT. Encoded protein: CASSYSGQGKDTQYF.

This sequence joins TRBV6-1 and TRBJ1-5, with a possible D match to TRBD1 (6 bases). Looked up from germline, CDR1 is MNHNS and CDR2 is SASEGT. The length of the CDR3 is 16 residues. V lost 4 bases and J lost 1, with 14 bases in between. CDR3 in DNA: TGTGCCAGCAGTGCCTTGCAGGGGTTAAGCAATCAGCCCCAGCATTTT. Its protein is CASSALQGLSNQPQHF.

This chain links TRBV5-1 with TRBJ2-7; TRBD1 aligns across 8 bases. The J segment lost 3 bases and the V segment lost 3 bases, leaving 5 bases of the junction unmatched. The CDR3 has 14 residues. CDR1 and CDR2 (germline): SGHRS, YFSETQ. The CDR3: CASSSHDRGYEQYF. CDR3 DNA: TGCGCCAGCAGCTCTCATGACAGGGGCTACGAGCAGTACTTC.

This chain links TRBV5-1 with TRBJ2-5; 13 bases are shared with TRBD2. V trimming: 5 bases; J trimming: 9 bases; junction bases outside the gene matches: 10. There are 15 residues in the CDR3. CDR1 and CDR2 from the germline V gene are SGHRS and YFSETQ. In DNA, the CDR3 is TGCGCCAGCAGAGAACTAGCGGGGGGGCTCGGGGCCCAGTACTTC. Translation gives CASRELAGGLGAQYF.

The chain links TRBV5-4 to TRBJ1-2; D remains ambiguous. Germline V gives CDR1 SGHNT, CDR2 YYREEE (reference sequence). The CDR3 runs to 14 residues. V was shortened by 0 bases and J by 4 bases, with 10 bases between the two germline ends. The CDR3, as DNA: TGTGCCAGCAGCTTGGAGCCCGGGAGCTATGGCTACACCTTC. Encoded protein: CASSLEPGSYGYTF.

This CDR3 reads CSVEGGWLAGGNEQFF. As DNA, the CDR3 is TGCAGCGTTGAGGGGGGCTGGCTAGCGGGGGGGAATGAGCAGTTCTTC. The V and J genes are TRBV29-1 and TRBJ2-1; the match to TRBD2 covers 12 bases. Germline V gene data show CDR1 as SQVTM and CDR2 as ANQGSEA. This CDR3 has 16 residues. With V trimmed by 3 bases and J by 7 bases, 10 bases remained unmatched.

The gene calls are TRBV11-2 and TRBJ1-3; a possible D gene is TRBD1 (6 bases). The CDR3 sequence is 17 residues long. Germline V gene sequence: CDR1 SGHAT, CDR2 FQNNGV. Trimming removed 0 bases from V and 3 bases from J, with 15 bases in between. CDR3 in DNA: TGTGCCAGCAGCTTAGATATACGGGGGCCAAGTGGAAACACCATATATTTT. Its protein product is CASSLDIRGPSGNTIYF.

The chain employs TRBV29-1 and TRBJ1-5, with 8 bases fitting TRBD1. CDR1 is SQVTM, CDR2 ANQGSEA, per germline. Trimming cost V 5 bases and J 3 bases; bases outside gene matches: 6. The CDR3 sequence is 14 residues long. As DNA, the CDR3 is TGCAGCGTTCAGACGGACAGGGCCAATCAGCCCCAGCATTTT. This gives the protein CSVQTDRANQPQHF.

CDR3 sequence: CAGEGRGEDTGELFF. CDR3 sequence (DNA): TGTGCCGGGGAGGGGCGGGGGGAAGACACCGGGGAGCTGTTTTTT. The V call is TRBV27, the J call TRBJ2-2; 8 bases are a match to TRBD2. The CDR3 runs to 15 residues. The V gene end was trimmed by 11 bases and the J gene end by 3 bases; junction bases not matched to a gene: 11. The germline V gene encodes CDR1 MNHEY and CDR2 SMNVEV (reference sequence).

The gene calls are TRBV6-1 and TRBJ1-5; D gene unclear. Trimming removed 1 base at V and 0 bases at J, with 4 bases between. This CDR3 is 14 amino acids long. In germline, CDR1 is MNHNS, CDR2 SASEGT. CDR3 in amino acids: CASSEVDSNQPQHF. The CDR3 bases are TGTGCCAGCAGTGAAGTGGATAGCAATCAGCCCCAGCATTTT.